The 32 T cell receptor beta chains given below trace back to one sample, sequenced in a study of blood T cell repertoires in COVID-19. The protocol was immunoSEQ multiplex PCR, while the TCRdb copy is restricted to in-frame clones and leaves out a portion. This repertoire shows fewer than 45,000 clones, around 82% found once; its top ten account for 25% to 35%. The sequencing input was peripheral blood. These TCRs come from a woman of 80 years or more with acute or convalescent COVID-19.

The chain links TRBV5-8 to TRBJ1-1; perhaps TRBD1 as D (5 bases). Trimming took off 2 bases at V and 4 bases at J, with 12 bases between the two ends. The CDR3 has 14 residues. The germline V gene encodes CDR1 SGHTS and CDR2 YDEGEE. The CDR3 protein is CASSFRGWGTEAFF. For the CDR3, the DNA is TGTGCCAGCAGCTTCCGGGGGTGGGGCACTGAAGCTTTCTTT.

In DNA, the CDR3 is TGTGCCAGCAGTTACAGTGAGGGGGGGACTGAAGCTTTCTTT. It yields the protein CASSYSEGGTEAFF. This chain links TRBV6-6 with TRBJ1-1, with D possibly matching TRBD1 (6 bases). Trimming shortened V by 2 bases and J by 5 bases, and 12 bases separated the two germline ends. From germline, CDR1 is MNHNY and CDR2 SVGAGI (reference sequence). The CDR3 is 14 amino acids.

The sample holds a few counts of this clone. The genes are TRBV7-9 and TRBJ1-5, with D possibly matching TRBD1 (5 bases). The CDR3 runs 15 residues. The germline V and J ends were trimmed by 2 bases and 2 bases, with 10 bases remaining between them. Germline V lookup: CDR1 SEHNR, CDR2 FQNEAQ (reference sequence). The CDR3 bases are TGTGCCAGCAGCTTATCGTCGGGGGGCAATCAGCCCCAGCATTTT. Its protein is CASSLSSGGNQPQHF.

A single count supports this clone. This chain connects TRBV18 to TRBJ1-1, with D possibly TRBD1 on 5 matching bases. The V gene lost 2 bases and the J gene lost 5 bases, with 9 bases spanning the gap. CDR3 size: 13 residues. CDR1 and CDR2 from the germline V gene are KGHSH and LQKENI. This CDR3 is CASSPFGATEAFF. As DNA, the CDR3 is TGTGCCAGCTCACCATTTGGGGCTACTGAAGCTTTCTTT. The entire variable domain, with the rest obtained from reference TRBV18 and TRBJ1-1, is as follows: NAGVMQNPRHLVRRRGQEARLRCSPMKGHSHVYWYRQLPEEGLKFMVYLQKENIIDESGMPKERFSAEFPKEGPSILRIQQVVRGDSAAYFCASSPFGATEAFFGQGTRLTVV.

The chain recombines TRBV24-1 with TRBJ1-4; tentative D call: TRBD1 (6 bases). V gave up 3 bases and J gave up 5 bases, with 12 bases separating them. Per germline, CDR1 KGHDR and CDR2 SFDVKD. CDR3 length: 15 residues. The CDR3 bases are TGTGCCACCAGTGATCCTGGGGGCGGGAATGAAAAACTGTTTTTT. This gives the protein CATSDPGGGNEKLFF.

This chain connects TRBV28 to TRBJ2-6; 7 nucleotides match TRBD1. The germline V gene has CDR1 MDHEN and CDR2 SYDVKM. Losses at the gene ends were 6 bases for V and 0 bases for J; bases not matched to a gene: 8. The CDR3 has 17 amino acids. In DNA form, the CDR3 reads TGTGCCAGCAGATCGGGACAGATAAGCTCTGGGGCCAACGTCCTGACTTTC. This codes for CASRSGQISSGANVLTF.

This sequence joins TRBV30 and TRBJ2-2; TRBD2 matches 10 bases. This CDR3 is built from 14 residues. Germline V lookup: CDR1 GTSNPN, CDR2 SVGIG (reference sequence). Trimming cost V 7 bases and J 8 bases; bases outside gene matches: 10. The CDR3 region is CASPRTSGGGELFF. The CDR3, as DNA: TGTGCCTCCCCCCGGACTAGCGGAGGAGGGGAGCTGTTTTTT.

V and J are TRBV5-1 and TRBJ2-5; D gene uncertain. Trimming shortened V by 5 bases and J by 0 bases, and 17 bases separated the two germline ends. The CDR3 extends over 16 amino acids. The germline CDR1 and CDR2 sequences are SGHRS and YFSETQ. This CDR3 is CASSVGTTSYQETQYF. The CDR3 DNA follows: TGCGCCAGCAGTGTAGGAACTACTTCTTACCAAGAGACCCAGTACTTC.

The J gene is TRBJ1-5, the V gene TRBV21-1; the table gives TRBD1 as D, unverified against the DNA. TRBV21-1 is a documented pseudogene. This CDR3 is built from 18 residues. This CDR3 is CASSKWDLPQGSSQPQHF. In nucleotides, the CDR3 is TGTGCCAGCAGCAAATGGGACCTCCCACAGGGGAGTAGTCAGCCCCAGCATTTT.

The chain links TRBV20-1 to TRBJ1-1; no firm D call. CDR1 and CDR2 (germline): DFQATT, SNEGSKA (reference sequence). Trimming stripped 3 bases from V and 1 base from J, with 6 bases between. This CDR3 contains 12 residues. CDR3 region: CSASNGNTEAFF. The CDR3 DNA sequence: TGCAGTGCTAGTAACGGGAACACTGAAGCTTTCTTT.

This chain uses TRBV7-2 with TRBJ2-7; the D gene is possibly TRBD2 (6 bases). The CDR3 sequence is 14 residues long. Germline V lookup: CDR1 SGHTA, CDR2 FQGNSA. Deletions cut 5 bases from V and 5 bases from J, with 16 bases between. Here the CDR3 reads CASSAGTARHEQYF. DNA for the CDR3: TGTGCCAGCAGCGCCGGGACTGCGCGCCACGAGCAGTACTTC.

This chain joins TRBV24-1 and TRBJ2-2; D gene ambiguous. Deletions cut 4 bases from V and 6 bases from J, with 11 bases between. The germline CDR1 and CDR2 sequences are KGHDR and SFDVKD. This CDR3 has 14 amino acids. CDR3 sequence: CATSDSGWAGELFF. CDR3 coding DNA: TGTGCCACCAGTGACTCCGGGTGGGCCGGGGAGCTGTTTTTT.

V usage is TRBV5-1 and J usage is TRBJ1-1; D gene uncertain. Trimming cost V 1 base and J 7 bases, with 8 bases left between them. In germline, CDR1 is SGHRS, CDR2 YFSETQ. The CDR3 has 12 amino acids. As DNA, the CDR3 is TGCGCCAGCAGCTTGCAGCGGGGTGAAGCTTTCTTT. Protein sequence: CASSLQRGEAFF.

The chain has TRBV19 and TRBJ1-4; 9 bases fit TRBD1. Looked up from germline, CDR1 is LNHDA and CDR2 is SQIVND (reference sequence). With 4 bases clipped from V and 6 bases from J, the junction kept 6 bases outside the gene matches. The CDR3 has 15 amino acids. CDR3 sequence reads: CASSTGQGRDEKLFF. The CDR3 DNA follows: TGTGCCAGTAGTACCGGACAGGGGAGGGATGAAAAACTGTTTTTT.

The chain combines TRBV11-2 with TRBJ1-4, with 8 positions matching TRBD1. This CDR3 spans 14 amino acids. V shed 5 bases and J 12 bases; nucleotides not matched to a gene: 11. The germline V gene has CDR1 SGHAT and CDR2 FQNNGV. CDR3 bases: TGTGCCAGCAGCCCTCGGGACAGGTCAGGCGAACTGTTTTTT. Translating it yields CASSPRDRSGELFF.

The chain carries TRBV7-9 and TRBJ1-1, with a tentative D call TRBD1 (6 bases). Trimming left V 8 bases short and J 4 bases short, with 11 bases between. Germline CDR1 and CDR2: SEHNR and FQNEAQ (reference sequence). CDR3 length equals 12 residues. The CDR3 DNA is TGTGCCAGCTCAGGGGTGGTCACTGAAGCTTTCTTT. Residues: CASSGVVTEAFF.

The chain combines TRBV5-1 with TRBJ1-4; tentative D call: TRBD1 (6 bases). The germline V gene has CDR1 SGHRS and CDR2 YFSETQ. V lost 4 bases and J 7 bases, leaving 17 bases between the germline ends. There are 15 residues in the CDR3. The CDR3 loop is CASSTVQGRGEKLFF. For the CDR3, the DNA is TGCGCCAGCAGCACCGTACAGGGTAGGGGTGAAAAACTGTTTTTT.

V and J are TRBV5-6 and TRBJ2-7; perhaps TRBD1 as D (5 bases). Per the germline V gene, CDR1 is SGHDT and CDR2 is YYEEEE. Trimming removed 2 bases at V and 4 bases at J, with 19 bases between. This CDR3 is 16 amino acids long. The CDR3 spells CASSFPRGQGRYEQYF. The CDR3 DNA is TGTGCCAGCAGCTTCCCTAGGGGTCAGGGAAGGTACGAGCAGTACTTC. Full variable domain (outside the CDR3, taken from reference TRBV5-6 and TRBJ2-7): DAGVTQSPTHLIKTRGQQVTLRCSPKSGHDTVSWYQQALGQGPQFIFQYYEEEERQRGNFPDRFSGHQFPNYSSELNVNALLLGDSALYLCASSFPRGQGRYEQYFGPGTRLTVT.

The CDR3 DNA is TGTGCCAGTAGTACCTGGACAGGTCGCGACACTGAAGCTTTCTTT. Translated: CASSTWTGRDTEAFF. J is TRBJ1-1 and V is TRBV19, with 7 bases lining up with TRBD1. The germline CDR1 and CDR2 sequences are LNHDA and SQIVND (reference sequence). Germline trimming cut 4 bases from V and 3 bases from J; bases unmatched to any gene: 8. This CDR3 region has 15 residues.

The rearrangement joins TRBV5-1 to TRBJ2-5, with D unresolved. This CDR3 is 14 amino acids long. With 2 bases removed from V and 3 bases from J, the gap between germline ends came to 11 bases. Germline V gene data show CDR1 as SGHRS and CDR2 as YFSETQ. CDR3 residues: CASSLEKREETQYF. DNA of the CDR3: TGCGCCAGCAGCTTAGAAAAACGGGAAGAGACCCAGTACTTC.

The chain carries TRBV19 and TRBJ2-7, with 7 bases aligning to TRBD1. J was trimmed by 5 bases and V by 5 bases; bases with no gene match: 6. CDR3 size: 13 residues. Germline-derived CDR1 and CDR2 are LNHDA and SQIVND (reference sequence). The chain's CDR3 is CASSPDRANEQYF. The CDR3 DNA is TGTGCCAGTAGTCCTGACAGGGCCAACGAGCAGTACTTC.

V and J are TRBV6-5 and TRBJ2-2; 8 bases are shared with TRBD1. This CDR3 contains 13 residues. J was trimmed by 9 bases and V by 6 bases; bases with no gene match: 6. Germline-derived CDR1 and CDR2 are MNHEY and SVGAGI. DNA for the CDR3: TGTGCCAGCAGGAGGACAGGGTTTCGGGAGCTGTTTTTT. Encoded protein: CASRRTGFRELFF.

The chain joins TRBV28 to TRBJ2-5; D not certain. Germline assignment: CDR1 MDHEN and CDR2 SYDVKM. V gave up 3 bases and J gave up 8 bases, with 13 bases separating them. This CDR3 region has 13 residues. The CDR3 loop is CASSLSPFFTQYF. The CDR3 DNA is TGTGCCAGCAGTTTGTCCCCGTTTTTCACCCAGTACTTC.

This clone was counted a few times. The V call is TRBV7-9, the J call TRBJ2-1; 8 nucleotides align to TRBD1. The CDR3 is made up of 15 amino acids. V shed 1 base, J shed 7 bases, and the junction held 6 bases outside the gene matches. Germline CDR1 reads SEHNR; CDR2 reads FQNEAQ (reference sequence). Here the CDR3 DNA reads TGTGCCAGCAGCTTAGGTCAGGGGGCTTTAAATGAGCAGTTCTTC. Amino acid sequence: CASSLGQGALNEQFF.

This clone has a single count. CDR3 residues: CASSWGLDDTEAFF. The DNA for the CDR3 is TGCGCCAGCAGCTGGGGACTGGATGACACTGAAGCTTTCTTT. This chain connects TRBV5-1 to TRBJ1-1, with D possibly being TRBD1 (5 bases). Trimming removed 3 bases at V and 3 bases at J, with 12 bases between. The germline CDR1 and CDR2 sequences are SGHRS and YFSETQ. The CDR3 is 14 residues long.

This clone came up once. CDR3 sequence (DNA): TGTGCCTGGAGTGTACAGGGGAACACTGAAGCTTTCTTT. Protein: CAWSVQGNTEAFF. This rearrangement joins TRBV30 to TRBJ1-1; a weak D match, TRBD1 (6 bases). Trimming left V 0 bases short and J 1 base short, with 6 bases between. CDR3 length: 13 residues. In germline, CDR1 is GTSNPN, CDR2 SVGIG (reference sequence).

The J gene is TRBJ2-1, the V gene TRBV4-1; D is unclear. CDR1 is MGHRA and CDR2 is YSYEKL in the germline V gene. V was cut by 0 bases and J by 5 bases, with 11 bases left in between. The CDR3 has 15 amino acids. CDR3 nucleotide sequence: TGCGCCAGCAGCCAAGATTGGTCCAGAAACAATGAGCAGTTCTTC. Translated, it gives CASSQDWSRNNEQFF.

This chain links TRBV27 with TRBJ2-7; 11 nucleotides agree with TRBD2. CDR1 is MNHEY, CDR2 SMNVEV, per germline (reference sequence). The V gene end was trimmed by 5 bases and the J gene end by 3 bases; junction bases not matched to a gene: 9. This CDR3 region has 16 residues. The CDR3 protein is CASSSEGLAVLYEQYF. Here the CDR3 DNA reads TGTGCCAGCAGTAGCGAGGGACTAGCGGTTCTCTACGAGCAGTACTTC.

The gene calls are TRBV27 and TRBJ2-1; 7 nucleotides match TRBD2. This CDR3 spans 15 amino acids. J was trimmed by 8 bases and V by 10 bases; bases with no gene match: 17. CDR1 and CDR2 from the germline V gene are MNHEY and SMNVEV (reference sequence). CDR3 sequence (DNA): TGTGCCACTTCTCGGGGGGAGGGGCCATTCCATGAGCAGTTCTTC. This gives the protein CATSRGEGPFHEQFF.

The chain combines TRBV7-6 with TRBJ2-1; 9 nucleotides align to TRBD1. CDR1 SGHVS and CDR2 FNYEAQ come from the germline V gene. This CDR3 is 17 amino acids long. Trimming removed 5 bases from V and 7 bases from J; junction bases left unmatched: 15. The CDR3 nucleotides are TGTGCCAGCAGCCGAGCCCTTCCCGGGACAGGGTCAAATGAGCAGTTCTTC. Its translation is CASSRALPGTGSNEQFF.

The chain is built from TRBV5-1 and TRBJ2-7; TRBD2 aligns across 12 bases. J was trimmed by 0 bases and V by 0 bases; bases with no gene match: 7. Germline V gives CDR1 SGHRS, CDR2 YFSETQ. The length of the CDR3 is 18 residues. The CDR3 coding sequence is TGCGCCAGCAGCTTGGCGTTGGGGACTAGCGGGTCCTCCTACGAGCAGTACTTC. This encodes CASSLALGTSGSSYEQYF.

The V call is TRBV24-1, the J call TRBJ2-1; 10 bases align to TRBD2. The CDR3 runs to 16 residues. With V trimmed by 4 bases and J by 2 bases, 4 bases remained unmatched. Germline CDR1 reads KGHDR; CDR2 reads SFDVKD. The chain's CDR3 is CATSDPSGRTYNEQFF. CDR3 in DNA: TGTGCCACCAGTGACCCTAGCGGGAGAACCTACAATGAGCAGTTCTTC.